This T cell receptor (beta chain) appears in the sequencing data of a study of read filtering for tumor transcriptome and immune sequencing. Across the whole study: DNase treatment preceded whole-transcriptome library preparation. Study results and limitations: Sorted CD138-negative bone marrow cells were not purified T cells.

There are many counts of this clonotype. Its antigen is unknown. Molecular barcoded adaptors covering alpha/delta and beta/gamma chains were used on around 400 ng RNA. TCRdb processed the reads anew with MiXCR; each CDR3 protein has one entry. The table shows approximately 20,000 distinct CDR3 sequences, with approximately 13% occurring only once. The CDR3 extends over 12 amino acids. After removal of 7 bases from V and 3 bases from J, the junction contained 5 bases not matched to a gene. Germline V CDR1 and CDR2: SQVTM, ANQGSEA. Sample: a population of CD138-negative cells sorted from bone marrow. This sequence originates from a donor aged 40 or over with multiple myeloma. The V call is TRBV29-1, the J call TRBJ2-7, with 8 bases identical to TRBD1. CDR3 sequence (DNA): TGCAGCGCCCGGACAGGGATCTACGAGCAGTACTTC. It translates to CSARTGIYEQYF.